Each of the 30 T cell receptor beta chains below was sequenced from the same sample in a study of beta chain features in type 1 diabetes. Findings of the study overall: Type 1 diabetes patients had TCRB CDR3s that were shorter (moderately but significantly so) in all four CD4+ subsets.

All of the isolated RNA was reverse transcribed, so expressed TCRB transcripts were sequenced. The assay was immunoSEQ multiplex PCR, and TCRdb's table has in-frame clones only and misses some. In the table there are 240,000 or so clones, roughly 22% of which are singletons. Their antigens are not known. The source material was naive CD4+ T cells from blood. These receptors were obtained from a woman in her thirties or forties with type 1 diabetes.

This rearrangement joins TRBV29-1 to TRBJ1-2, with unresolved D. Trimming pared 4 bases from V and 4 bases from J, leaving 10 bases between. There are 12 residues in the CDR3. In germline, CDR1 is SQVTM, CDR2 ANQGSEA. CDR3 amino acids: CSVGQSSYGYTF. The CDR3 DNA is TGCAGCGTTGGACAATCCTCCTATGGCTACACCTTC.

The rearrangement joins TRBV5-1 to TRBJ2-3, with TRBD1 matching over 7 bases. The CDR3 covers 15 residues. With 4 bases clipped from V and 5 bases from J, the junction kept 10 bases outside the gene matches. The V gene's germline CDR1 is SGHRS and CDR2 YFSETQ. This CDR3 is CASSRDSSKLDTQYF. The CDR3 DNA reads TGCGCCAGCAGCCGGGACAGTTCAAAACTAGATACGCAGTATTTT.

The chain has TRBV2 and TRBJ2-7, with D maybe TRBD2 (5 bases). The CDR3 runs to 12 residues. The V end was cut by 5 bases, the J end by 4 bases, with 9 bases between. Germline-derived CDR1 and CDR2 are SNHLY and FYNNEI. CDR3 sequence: CASSSGVYEQYF. In DNA form, the CDR3 reads TGTGCCAGCAGTTCCGGGGTATACGAGCAGTACTTC.

In this sample, this clone turned up a few times. V gene TRBV18 combines with J gene TRBJ2-3, with 7 bases fitting TRBD2. This CDR3 has 15 residues. With 6 bases clipped from V and 0 bases from J, the junction kept 6 bases outside the gene matches. Per the germline V gene, CDR1 is KGHSH and CDR2 is LQKENI. DNA of the CDR3: TGTGCCAGCTCCCTGCCGCGGGGGAGCACAGATACGCAGTATTTT. Its protein product is CASSLPRGSTDTQYF.

The gene calls are TRBV5-1 and TRBJ1-1, with 7 bases identical to TRBD1. CDR1 is SGHRS and CDR2 is YFSETQ in the germline V gene. CDR3 size: 14 residues. Trimming took 3 bases from V and 0 from J; bases not matched to a gene: 2. The CDR3 region has the DNA TGCGCCAGCAGCTCGACAGGGATGAACACTGAAGCTTTCTTT. Translated, it gives CASSSTGMNTEAFF.

V and J are TRBV15 and TRBJ2-1; 9 bases agree with TRBD2. Trimming took 0 bases from V and 0 from J; bases not matched to a gene: 15. This CDR3 is 21 amino acids long. Germline V CDR1 and CDR2: LNHNV, YYDKDF (reference sequence). In DNA form, the CDR3 reads TGTGCCACCAGCAGAGATGGAGGGCGCGGGGGGGCCCGGAGCTCCTACAATGAGCAGTTCTTC. Translation gives CATSRDGGRGGARSSYNEQFF.

The V and J genes are TRBV7-3 and TRBJ2-1; a weak D match, TRBD1 (5 bases). The CDR3 totals 13 residues. V was trimmed by 4 bases and J by 4 bases, leaving 8 bases between them. Germline V gene data show CDR1 as SGHTA and CDR2 as FQGTGA. For the CDR3, the DNA is TGTGCCAGCAGCTCCCAGGGTTACAATGAGCAGTTCTTC. Translated: CASSSQGYNEQFF.

This clone has just a few counts. The rearrangement uses TRBV4-3 and TRBJ2-7; tentatively, D is TRBD1 (6 bases). The length of the CDR3 is 13 residues. Trimming pared 6 bases from V and 6 bases from J, leaving 15 bases between. Germline-derived CDR1 and CDR2 are LGHNA and YSLEER. CDR3 protein: CASSYRGFPEQYF. The CDR3 region has the DNA TGCGCCAGCAGTTATAGGGGGTTTCCCGAGCAGTACTTC.

V usage is TRBV30 and J usage is TRBJ1-5; D gene unclear. The CDR3 has 12 amino acids. Germline V gene sequence: CDR1 GTSNPN, CDR2 SVGIG (reference sequence). V was clipped by 2 bases and J by 6 bases, with 8 bases between them. CDR3 nucleotide sequence: TGTGCCTGGAGTCAGCGAGGTCAGCCCCAGCATTTT. This translates into CAWSQRGQPQHF.

This clone was counted a few times. V is TRBV7-2 and J is TRBJ2-7; TRBD2 aligns across 7 bases. Germline lookup yields CDR1 SGHTA and CDR2 FQGNSA. J gave up 1 base and V 7 bases, and 7 bases lay outside the gene matches. CDR3 size: 14 residues. The CDR3 region has the DNA TGTGCCAGCACTCGAGAGCGGGGTTCCTACGAGCAGTACTTC. Translation gives CASTRERGSYEQYF.

This chain connects TRBV7-3 to TRBJ1-1; perhaps TRBD1 as D (5 bases). V lost 4 bases to trimming and J lost 0 bases, with 12 bases between them. Germline loops: CDR1 SGHTA, CDR2 FQGTGA. The CDR3 spans 15 residues. The DNA for the CDR3 is TGTGCCAGCAGCTCACCGACAGCAGTGAACACTGAAGCTTTCTTT. This translates into CASSSPTAVNTEAFF.

The rearrangement joins TRBV28 to TRBJ1-5; D possibly corresponds to TRBD1 (5 bases). V was pared by 6 bases and J by 2 bases, with 14 bases between. CDR1 is MDHEN and CDR2 is SYDVKM in the germline V gene. This CDR3 comprises 15 residues. Here the CDR3 DNA reads TGTGCCAGCAGGGGGGAGGGGCAAGGCAATCAGCCCCAGCATTTT. Translating gives CASRGEGQGNQPQHF. Combining the CDR3 with reference TRBV28 and TRBJ1-5 gives the whole variable domain DVKVTQSSRYLVKRTGEKVFLECVQDMDHENMFWYRQDPGLGLRLIYFSYDVKMKEKGDIPEGYSVSREKKERFSLILESASTNQTSMYLCASRGEGQGNQPQHFGDGTRLSIL.

This clone came up a few times. The gene calls are TRBV29-1 and TRBJ1-2, with D tentatively TRBD1 (6 bases). The V gene lost 7 bases and the J gene lost 5 bases, with 14 bases spanning the gap. The germline V gene encodes CDR1 SQVTM and CDR2 ANQGSEA. This CDR3 comprises 12 residues. In nucleotides, the CDR3 is TGCAGCGGGGGTGAGGGGGAGTATGGCTACACCTTC. It is translated as CSGGEGEYGYTF.

The V gene is TRBV6-6, the J gene TRBJ1-1; D may be TRBD1 (5 bases). CDR3 length equals 13 residues. The V end was cut by 2 bases, the J end by 6 bases, with 10 bases between. The germline CDR1 and CDR2 sequences are MNHNY and SVGAGI (reference sequence). The CDR3 DNA reads as TGTGCCAGCAGTTACGGCAGGGACTCTGAAGCTTTCTTT. Translated, it gives CASSYGRDSEAFF.

This clone was detected a few times. The chain has TRBV5-1 and TRBJ1-1; tentative D call: TRBD1 (5 bases). Germline lookup yields CDR1 SGHRS and CDR2 YFSETQ. V lost 6 bases and J lost 0, with 12 bases in between. The CDR3 has 14 amino acids. Written as DNA, the CDR3 is TGCGCCAGCAAAGGAGGGACGGTGAACACTGAAGCTTTCTTT. This codes for CASKGGTVNTEAFF. The whole variable domain, remainder taken from reference TRBV5-1 and TRBJ1-1, is KAGVTQTPRYLIKTRGQQVTLSCSPISGHRSVSWYQQTPGQGLQFLFEYFSETQRNKGNFPGRFSGRQFSNSRSEMNVSTLELGDSALYLCASKGGTVNTEAFFGQGTRLTVV.

The chain couples TRBV7-8 to TRBJ1-4; D remains ambiguous. V was shortened by 0 bases and J by 8 bases, with 16 bases between the two germline ends. The CDR3 length is 16 residues. Germline CDR1 and CDR2: SGHVS and FQNEAQ. The CDR3 bases are TGTGCCAGCAGCTTAGCGGCCCAACCAATCCAGGAAAAACTGTTTTTT. Its translation: CASSLAAQPIQEKLFF.

This sequence joins TRBV4-3 and TRBJ1-5; maybe TRBD1 (6 bases). The germline V and J ends were trimmed by 0 bases and 5 bases, with 11 bases remaining between them. The germline V gene has CDR1 LGHNA and CDR2 YSLEER. The CDR3 totals 15 residues. As DNA, the CDR3 is TGCGCCAGCAGCCAAGAGCTGAGACAGGATCAGCCCCAGCATTTT. Amino acid sequence: CASSQELRQDQPQHF.

The chain carries TRBV5-1 and TRBJ1-6, with 7 nucleotides matching TRBD1. The CDR3 is 14 amino acids. Germline values: CDR1 SGHRS, CDR2 YFSETQ. Trimming took 2 bases from V and 6 from J; bases not matched to a gene: 2. The CDR3 spells CASSFGTANSPLHF. The DNA for the CDR3 is TGCGCCAGCAGCTTTGGGACAGCTAATTCACCCCTCCACTTT.

The chain links TRBV7-2 to TRBJ2-5, with D perhaps TRBD2 (5 bases). The length of the CDR3 is 14 residues. Germline V gene data show CDR1 as SGHTA and CDR2 as FQGNSA. Trimming shortened V by 4 bases and J by 2 bases, and 11 bases separated the two germline ends. CDR3 residues: CASSSRGRQETQYF. CDR3 coding DNA: TGTGCCAGCAGCTCCCGTGGGAGACAAGAGACCCAGTACTTC. The whole variable domain, filled in from reference TRBV7-2 and TRBJ2-5, reads GAGVSQSPSNKVTEKGKDVELRCDPISGHTALYWYRQSLGQGLEFLIYFQGNSAPDKSGLPSDRFSAERTGGSVSTLTIQRTQQEDSAVYLCASSSRGRQETQYFGPGTRLLVL.

This clone was seen only a few times. CDR3 coding DNA: TGTGCCAGCTCACCACCGGCAGGACAAGAGACCCAGTACTTC. It codes for CASSPPAGQETQYF. The chain has TRBV18 and TRBJ2-5; no definite D call. With 0 bases removed from V and 2 bases from J, the gap between germline ends came to 7 bases. This CDR3 region has 14 residues. Germline CDR1 reads KGHSH; CDR2 reads LQKENI.

The chain has TRBV18 and TRBJ2-1, with D perhaps matching TRBD2 (5 bases). Trimming took off 8 bases at V and 8 bases at J, with 16 bases between the two ends. CDR1 is KGHSH, CDR2 LQKENI, per germline. The CDR3 spans 13 residues. CDR3 protein: CASLPGGAYEQFF. The CDR3, as DNA: TGTGCCAGCCTGCCAGGAGGCGCATATGAGCAGTTCTTC.

The chain recombines TRBV6-5 with TRBJ1-1, with no clear D. Germline CDR1 reads MNHEY; CDR2 reads SVGAGI. Trimming took off 7 bases at V and 7 bases at J, with 10 bases between the two ends. The CDR3 has 11 residues. CDR3 DNA sequence: TGTGCCAGCACTTCACAGCTTGAAGCTTTCTTT. Amino acids: CASTSQLEAFF.

This clone has a handful of counts. The rearrangement uses TRBV18 and TRBJ2-1, with D hard to call. V was shortened by 5 bases and J by 0 bases, with 8 bases between the two germline ends. The CDR3 is 14 residues long. CDR1 is KGHSH, CDR2 LQKENI, per germline. The CDR3 loop reads CASSAQSSYNEQFF. The CDR3 coding sequence is TGTGCCAGCTCAGCGCAAAGCTCCTACAATGAGCAGTTCTTC.

CDR3 region: CASSQRGTQGEQYF. The DNA for the CDR3 is TGTGCCAGCAGCCAACGAGGGACTCAGGGCGAGCAGTACTTC. The V call is TRBV4-2, the J call TRBJ2-7; a weak D match, TRBD2 (6 bases). The V gene lost 2 bases and the J gene lost 6 bases, with 14 bases spanning the gap. Germline V lookup: CDR1 LGHNA, CDR2 YNFKEQ. The CDR3 consists of 14 residues.

The chain joins TRBV7-2 to TRBJ1-1; D perhaps matches TRBD1 (6 bases). In germline, CDR1 is SGHTA, CDR2 FQGNSA. The CDR3 spans 15 residues. Trimming shortened V by 2 bases and J by 6 bases, and 16 bases separated the two germline ends. The DNA of the CDR3 is TGTGCCAGCAGCTTACTGGGACACTCTAACTCTGAAGCTTTCTTT. The encoded protein is CASSLLGHSNSEAFF.

The rearrangement joins TRBV5-1 to TRBJ2-6, with D uncertain. Germline V gives CDR1 SGHRS, CDR2 YFSETQ. The V and J ends lost 2 bases and 0 bases respectively, with 6 bases between them. The CDR3 length is 15 residues. CDR3 sequence: CASSLYTSGANVLTF. DNA of the CDR3: TGCGCCAGCAGCTTATACACCTCTGGGGCCAACGTCCTGACTTTC.

The chain recombines TRBV5-1 with TRBJ2-7; possibly TRBD2 for D (6 bases). The V end was cut by 4 bases, the J end by 5 bases, with 19 bases between. The CDR3 extends over 15 amino acids. Germline V CDR1 and CDR2: SGHRS, YFSETQ. Here the CDR3 DNA reads TGCGCCAGCAGCCGGGCGCGGGACTCGAGGGACGAGCAGTACTTC. It specifies CASSRARDSRDEQYF.

J is TRBJ2-3 and V is TRBV7-9, with D possibly being TRBD2 (5 bases). The CDR3 sequence is 14 residues long. CDR1 and CDR2 (germline): SEHNR, FQNEAQ (reference sequence). V lost 2 bases and J 4 bases, leaving 10 bases between the germline ends. CDR3 bases: TGTGCCAGCAGCTTAATTAGAGGGTCAGATACGCAGTATTTT. It translates to CASSLIRGSDTQYF.

This clone has only a few counts. The rearrangement uses TRBV18 and TRBJ2-5, with 7 positions matching TRBD1. This CDR3 contains 15 residues. Per the germline V gene, CDR1 is KGHSH and CDR2 is LQKENI. The trim removed 5 bases at V and 4 bases at J, leaving 10 bases unmatched. As DNA, the CDR3 is TGTGCCAGCTCAAGGGGGCTACAGGGAGTAGAGACCCAGTACTTC. It translates to CASSRGLQGVETQYF.

The chain has TRBV30 and TRBJ1-1; a weak D match, TRBD1 (6 bases). The CDR3 is 15 amino acids. V dropped 1 base and J dropped 1 base, with 13 bases sitting between them. Germline V gene sequence: CDR1 GTSNPN, CDR2 SVGIG (reference sequence). CDR3 sequence reads: CAWSATGNTNTEAFF. CDR3 nucleotide sequence: TGTGCCTGGAGTGCCACAGGGAATACGAACACTGAAGCTTTCTTT.